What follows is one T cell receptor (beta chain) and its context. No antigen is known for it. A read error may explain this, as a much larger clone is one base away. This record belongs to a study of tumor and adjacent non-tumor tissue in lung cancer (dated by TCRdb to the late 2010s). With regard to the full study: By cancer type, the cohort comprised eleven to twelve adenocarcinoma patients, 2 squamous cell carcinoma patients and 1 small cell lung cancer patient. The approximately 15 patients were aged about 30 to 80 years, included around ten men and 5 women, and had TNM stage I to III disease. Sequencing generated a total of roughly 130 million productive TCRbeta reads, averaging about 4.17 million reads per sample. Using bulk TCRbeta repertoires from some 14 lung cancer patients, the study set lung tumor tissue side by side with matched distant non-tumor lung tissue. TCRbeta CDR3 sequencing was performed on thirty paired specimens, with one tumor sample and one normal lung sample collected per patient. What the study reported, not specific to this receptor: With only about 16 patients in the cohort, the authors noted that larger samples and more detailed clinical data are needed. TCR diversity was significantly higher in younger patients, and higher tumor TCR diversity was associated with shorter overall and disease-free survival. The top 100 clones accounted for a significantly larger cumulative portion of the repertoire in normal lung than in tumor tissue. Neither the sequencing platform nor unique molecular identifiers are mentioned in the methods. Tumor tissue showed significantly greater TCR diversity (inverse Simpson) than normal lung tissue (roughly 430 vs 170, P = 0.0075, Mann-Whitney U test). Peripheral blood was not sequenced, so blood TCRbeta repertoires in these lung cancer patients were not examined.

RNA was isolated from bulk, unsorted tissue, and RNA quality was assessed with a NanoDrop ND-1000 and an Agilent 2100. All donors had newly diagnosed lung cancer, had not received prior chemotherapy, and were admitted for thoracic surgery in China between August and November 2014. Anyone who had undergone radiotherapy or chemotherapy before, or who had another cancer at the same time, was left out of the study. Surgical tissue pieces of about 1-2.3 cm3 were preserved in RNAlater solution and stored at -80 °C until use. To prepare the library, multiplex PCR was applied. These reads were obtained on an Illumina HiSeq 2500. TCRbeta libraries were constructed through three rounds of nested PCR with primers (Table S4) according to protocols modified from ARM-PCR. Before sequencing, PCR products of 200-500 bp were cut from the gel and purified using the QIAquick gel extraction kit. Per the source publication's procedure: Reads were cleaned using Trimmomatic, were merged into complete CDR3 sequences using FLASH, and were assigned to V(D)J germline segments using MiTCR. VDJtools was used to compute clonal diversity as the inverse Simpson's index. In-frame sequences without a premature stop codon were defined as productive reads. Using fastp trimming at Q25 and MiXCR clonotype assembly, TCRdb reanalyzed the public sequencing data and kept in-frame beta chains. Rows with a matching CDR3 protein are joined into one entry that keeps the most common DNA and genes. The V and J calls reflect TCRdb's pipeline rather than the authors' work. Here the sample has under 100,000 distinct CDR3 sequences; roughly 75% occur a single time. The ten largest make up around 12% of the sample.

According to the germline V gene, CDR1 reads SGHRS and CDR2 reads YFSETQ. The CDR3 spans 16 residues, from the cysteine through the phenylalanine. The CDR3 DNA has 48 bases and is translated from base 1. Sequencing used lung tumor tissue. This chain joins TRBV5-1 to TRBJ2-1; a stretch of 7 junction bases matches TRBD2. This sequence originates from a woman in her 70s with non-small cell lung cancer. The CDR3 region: CASSLDGQTSYNERFF. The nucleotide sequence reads TGCGCCAGCAGCTTGGACGGGCAGACTAGCTACAATGAGCGGTTCTTC. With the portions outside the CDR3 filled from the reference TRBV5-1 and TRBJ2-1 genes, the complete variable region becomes KAGVTQTPRYLIKTRGQQVTLSCSPISGHRSVSWYQQTPGQGLQFLFEYFSETQRNKGNFPGRFSGRQFSNSRSEMNVSTLELGDSALYLCASSLDGQTSYNERFFGPGTRLTVL.